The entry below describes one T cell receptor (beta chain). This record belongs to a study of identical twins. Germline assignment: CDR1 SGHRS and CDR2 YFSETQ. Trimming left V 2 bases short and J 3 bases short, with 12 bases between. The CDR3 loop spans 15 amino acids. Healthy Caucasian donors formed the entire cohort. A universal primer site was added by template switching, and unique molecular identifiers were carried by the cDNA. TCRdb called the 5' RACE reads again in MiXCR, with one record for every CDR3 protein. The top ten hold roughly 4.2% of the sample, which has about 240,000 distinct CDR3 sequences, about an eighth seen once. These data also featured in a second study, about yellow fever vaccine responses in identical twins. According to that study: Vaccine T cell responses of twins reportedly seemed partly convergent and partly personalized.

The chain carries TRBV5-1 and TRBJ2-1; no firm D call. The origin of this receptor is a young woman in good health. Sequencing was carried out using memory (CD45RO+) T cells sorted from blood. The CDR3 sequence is CASSFSEWSYNEQFF. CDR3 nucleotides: TGCGCCAGCAGCTTCTCGGAGTGGAGCTACAATGAGCAGTTCTTC.